The 30 T cell receptor beta chains below all came from one sample that was sequenced in a study of T cell responses to AZD1222 COVID-19 vaccine. Assay: immunoSEQ multiplex PCR; the TCRdb copy retains only in-frame clones and omits some. The table lists more than 140,000 clones, about 91% of them singletons, with roughly 2% in the top ten. Source: peripheral blood, taken on day 0 of AZD1222 vaccination. The origin of the receptors is an adult in good health.

CDR3 bases: TGTGCCACCAGCCGCTCGGGGACAGCGAACACTGAAGCTTTCTTT. It codes for CATSRSGTANTEAFF. The chain combines TRBV15 with TRBJ1-1, with 7 bases matching TRBD1. CDR3 size: 15 residues. CDR1 and CDR2 (germline): LNHNV, YYDKDF (reference sequence). With 5 bases clipped from V and 1 base from J, the junction kept 7 bases outside the gene matches.

Worth noting for this clone: One end of the junction is discordant with germline, which a read error may explain. The rearrangement uses TRBV5-1 and TRBJ1-2, with TRBD1 matching 11 bases. The CDR3 is made up of 13 amino acids. Germline V gene data show CDR1 as SGHRS and CDR2 as YFSETQ. The CDR3 nucleotides are TGCGCCAGCAGCTCCACGGGACAGGGGGACCATCTCTTC. Amino acids: CASSSTGQGDHLF.

V is TRBV28 and J is TRBJ1-5; 7 bases match TRBD1. The CDR3 consists of 16 residues. Germline V gene sequence: CDR1 MDHEN, CDR2 SYDVKM. The V segment lost 5 bases and the J segment 2 bases; nucleotides outside the gene matches: 9. CDR3 amino acids: CASSPWTGRGNQPQHF. CDR3 in DNA: TGTGCCAGCAGTCCCTGGACAGGTCGGGGCAATCAGCCCCAGCATTTT.

CDR3 region: CASSGQMPLYGYTF. The CDR3 DNA is TGTGCCAGCAGCGGACAGATGCCCCTCTATGGCTACACCTTC. The gene calls are TRBV7-8 and TRBJ1-2; possibly TRBD1 for D (6 bases). The CDR3 is 14 amino acids. CDR1 and CDR2 (germline): SGHVS, FQNEAQ. V was cut by 5 bases and J by 4 bases, with 14 bases left in between.

The chain uses TRBV19 and TRBJ1-2; no clear D. Trimming shortened V by 5 bases and J by 4 bases, and 17 bases separated the two germline ends. This CDR3 spans 15 amino acids. Germline V lookup: CDR1 LNHDA, CDR2 SQIVND (reference sequence). The CDR3 DNA sequence: TGTGCCAGTAGTCCCTGGACCGAGGACCCCTATGGCTACACCTTC. Protein sequence: CASSPWTEDPYGYTF.

Only one count was recorded for this clone. V usage is TRBV24-1 and J usage is TRBJ1-1; 8 nucleotides align to TRBD1. Germline V lookup: CDR1 KGHDR, CDR2 SFDVKD. V was pared by 4 bases and J by 1 base, with 1 base of the junction left unmatched. The CDR3 is made up of 14 amino acids. The CDR3 sequence is CATSDGTGNTEAFF. The DNA for the CDR3 is TGTGCCACCAGTGACGGGACAGGGAACACTGAAGCTTTCTTT.

A single count supports this clone. The chain uses TRBV14 and TRBJ2-1; D is possibly TRBD2 (5 bases). Germline lookup yields CDR1 SGHDN and CDR2 FVKESK. The CDR3 totals 12 residues. V shed 1 base and J shed 10 bases, with 8 bases lying between them. The CDR3: CASSQVTGEQFF. CDR3 sequence (DNA): TGTGCCAGCAGCCAAGTCACGGGAGAGCAGTTCTTC.

The chain has TRBV5-1 and TRBJ1-2, with D possibly TRBD1 on 6 matching bases. V lost 1 base, J lost 6 bases, and 7 bases lay in between. Per germline, CDR1 SGHRS and CDR2 YFSETQ. The CDR3 runs to 12 residues. CDR3 nucleotides: TGCGCCAGCAGCTTGTCAGGGGATGGCTACACCTTC. It specifies CASSLSGDGYTF.

The chain joins TRBV7-2 to TRBJ1-1; no definite D call. Germline CDR1 SGHTA, CDR2 FQGNSA. CDR3 length equals 12 residues. Trimming shortened V by 5 bases and J by 1 base, and 5 bases separated the two germline ends. In DNA, the CDR3 is TGTGCCAGCAGCCGGGAGAACACTGAAGCTTTCTTT. The encoded protein is CASSRENTEAFF.

The chain joins TRBV9 to TRBJ1-2; no reliable D call. The CDR3 contains 11 residues. Germline V gene lookup returns CDR1 SGDLS and CDR2 YYNGEE. Between the trimmed V and J ends, which lost 6 bases and 1 base, there was a span of 4 bases. CDR3 bases: TGTGCCAGCATTGGTAACTATGGCTACACCTTC. Translation gives CASIGNYGYTF.

The genes are TRBV9 and TRBJ1-2; 7 bases fit TRBD1. Per the germline V gene, CDR1 is SGDLS and CDR2 is YYNGEE. Unmatched junction bases numbered 5, after V lost 3 bases and J lost 0 bases. The CDR3 is made up of 15 amino acids. The CDR3, as DNA: TGTGCCAGCAGCGCCGGCGGACAGGCTAACTATGGCTACACCTTC. Protein sequence: CASSAGGQANYGYTF.

The CDR3 DNA reads TGTGCCAGCAGTTTACCACAGGGGGCACGGGGCTACACCTTC. This encodes CASSLPQGARGYTF. This sequence joins TRBV6-2 or TRBV6-3 and TRBJ1-2, with 9 bases matching TRBD1. J was trimmed by 8 bases and V by 4 bases; bases with no gene match: 8. CDR3 length equals 14 residues. CDR1 and CDR2 (germline): MNHEY, SVGEGT.

The V gene is TRBV14, the J gene TRBJ2-2; 7 bases line up with TRBD1. The CDR3 has 15 residues. With V trimmed by 3 bases and J by 1 base, 2 bases remained unmatched. CDR1 SGHDN and CDR2 FVKESK come from the germline V gene. CDR3 sequence: CASSQYRGNTGELFF. The CDR3 region has the DNA TGTGCCAGCAGCCAGTACAGGGGGAACACCGGGGAGCTGTTTTTT. The full variable domain, its missing parts supplied by reference TRBV14 and TRBJ2-2, is EAGVTQFPSHSVIEKGQTVTLRCDPISGHDNLYWYRRVMGKEIKFLLHFVKESKQDESGMPNNRFLAERTGGTYSTLKVQPAELEDSGVYFCASSQYRGNTGELFFGEGSRLTVL.

The chain is built from TRBV30 and TRBJ1-1; D is uncertain. V was shortened by 0 bases and J by 2 bases, with 7 bases between the two germline ends. Germline assignment: CDR1 GTSNPN and CDR2 SVGIG (reference sequence). The CDR3 is 13 amino acids. CDR3: CAWSVATNTEAFF. The DNA of the CDR3 is TGTGCCTGGAGTGTAGCCACAAACACTGAAGCTTTCTTT.

The chain has TRBV29-1 and TRBJ1-1, with D tentatively TRBD1 (5 bases). V was cut by 4 bases and J by 5 bases, with 11 bases left in between. CDR1 SQVTM and CDR2 ANQGSEA come from the germline V gene. The CDR3 has 12 residues. The CDR3 here is CSVGSGGTEAFF. CDR3 sequence (DNA): TGCAGCGTTGGGTCCGGGGGGACTGAAGCTTTCTTT.

As for this clone: Germline is not matched at one junction end, which may reflect a read error. The J gene is TRBJ1-2, the V gene TRBV5-6; D ambiguous. Per germline, CDR1 SGHDT and CDR2 YYEEEE. CDR3 length equals 16 residues. The CDR3 DNA is TGTGCCAGCAGCCGGGAGCAAATAAAGTTAAACTATGTCTACACCTTC. The encoded protein is CASSREQIKLNYVYTF.

The chain couples TRBV5-8 to TRBJ1-5; perhaps TRBD1 as D (5 bases). The CDR3 consists of 16 residues. The germline CDR1 and CDR2 sequences are SGHTS and YDEGEE. Trimming took 2 bases from V and 1 from J, leaving 13 bases between them. This CDR3 is CASSLPPTESNQPQHF. CDR3 DNA: TGTGCCAGCAGCTTACCCCCGACAGAGAGCAATCAGCCCCAGCATTTT.

This chain uses TRBV19 with TRBJ1-2, with 8 bases that match TRBD1. The V gene end was trimmed by 3 bases and the J gene end by 4 bases; junction bases not matched to a gene: 7. Germline V gives CDR1 LNHDA, CDR2 SQIVND (reference sequence). This CDR3 comprises 15 residues. The CDR3 here is CASSISSGGSYGYTF. As DNA, the CDR3 is TGTGCCAGTAGTATTTCCTCAGGGGGCAGCTATGGCTACACCTTC.

On this clone itself: Other DNA sequences within the sample encode an identical CDR3. J is TRBJ2-7 and V is TRBV5-1; D is uncertain. Trimming left V 0 bases short and J 3 bases short, with 7 bases between. The CDR3 covers 13 residues. CDR1 SGHRS and CDR2 YFSETQ come from the germline V gene. CDR3 sequence reads: CASSLAGSYEQYF. In DNA, the CDR3 is TGCGCCAGCAGCTTGGCGGGCAGCTACGAGCAGTACTTC.

The rearrangement uses TRBV7-2 and TRBJ1-5; possible D gene TRBD1, 5 bases. V lost 0 bases to trimming and J lost 7 bases, with 10 bases between them. CDR1 and CDR2 (germline): SGHTA, FQGNSA. The length of the CDR3 is 14 residues. The CDR3 DNA is TGTGCCAGCAGCTTAGCGATGGGGGGGCAGCCCCAGCATTTT. Translated: CASSLAMGGQPQHF.

The chain couples TRBV12-3 or TRBV12-4 to TRBJ1-5; D is unclear. The germline V and J ends were trimmed by 4 bases and 6 bases, with 7 bases remaining between them. This CDR3 region has 12 residues. CDR3 in DNA: TGTGCCAGCAGTTCCCAATCTCAGCCCCAGCATTTT. It is translated as CASSSQSQPQHF.

In DNA, the CDR3 is TGTGCCAGCAGTGGACAGTGGACTGACGGGGAGCTGTTTTTT. This translates into CASSGQWTDGELFF. The chain joins TRBV2 to TRBJ2-2, with D perhaps being TRBD1 or TRBD2 (5 bases each). V dropped 4 bases and J dropped 7 bases, with 13 bases sitting between them. Germline V gene lookup returns CDR1 SNHLY and CDR2 FYNNEI. CDR3 size: 14 residues.

There are a few counts of this clone. The V call is TRBV21-1, the J call TRBJ1-6; the table assigns TRBD1, which was not confirmed against the DNA. TRBV21-1 is noted as a pseudogene. CDR3 size: 15 residues. In DNA, the CDR3 is TGTGCCAGCAGCACCCGGGACAGGGCCAATTCACCCCTCCACTTT. It translates to CASSTRDRANSPLHF.

The rearrangement joins TRBV24-1 to TRBJ2-1; tentatively, D is TRBD1 (6 bases). Germline CDR1 and CDR2: KGHDR and SFDVKD. The CDR3 runs 13 residues. Trimming took 4 bases from V and 7 from J, leaving 10 bases between them. As DNA, the CDR3 is TGTGCCACCAGTGAGGGGGCTCCGAATGAGCAGTTCTTC. Its translation: CATSEGAPNEQFF.

The CDR3 nucleotides are TGTGCCAGCAGCTTCGATGAGGGCACTGAAGCTTTCTTT. Its translation: CASSFDEGTEAFF. V is TRBV7-2 and J is TRBJ1-1; D is unclear. The CDR3 covers 13 residues. Germline assignment: CDR1 SGHTA and CDR2 FQGNSA. V was pared by 3 bases and J by 4 bases, with 9 bases between.

The genes are TRBV5-4 and TRBJ2-7; D unclear. V was pared by 2 bases and J by 3 bases, with 9 bases between. Germline CDR1 and CDR2: SGHNT and YYREEE (reference sequence). The CDR3 has 13 residues. The CDR3 here is CASSFGQDYEQYF. The CDR3 nucleotides are TGTGCCAGCAGCTTCGGGCAGGACTACGAGCAGTACTTC.

V gene TRBV7-2 combines with J gene TRBJ1-1; TRBD1 matches at 7 bases. Germline trimming cut 2 bases from V and 8 bases from J; bases unmatched to any gene: 8. This CDR3 is 14 amino acids long. Germline V gene lookup returns CDR1 SGHTA and CDR2 FQGNSA. The CDR3 spells CASSLLGGASEAFF. The DNA of the CDR3 is TGTGCCAGCAGCTTACTAGGGGGCGCGTCGGAAGCTTTCTTT.

The chain links TRBV5-1 to TRBJ1-1; D is unresolved. Germline CDR1 reads SGHRS; CDR2 reads YFSETQ. The CDR3 consists of 15 residues. V was clipped by 0 bases and J by 4 bases, with 13 bases between them. The CDR3 coding sequence is TGCGCCAGCAGCTTGGGGTCGTGGGTAATCACTGAAGCTTTCTTT. It encodes CASSLGSWVITEAFF.

The rearrangement joins TRBV5-6 to TRBJ2-5; 9 bases are a match to TRBD1. J was trimmed by 5 bases and V by 4 bases; bases with no gene match: 12. CDR1 is SGHDT, CDR2 YYEEEE, per germline. This CDR3 comprises 16 residues. The CDR3 bases are TGTGCCAGCAGCGTGGCCGGGACAGGGATTAAGGAGACCCAGTACTTC. This codes for CASSVAGTGIKETQYF.

The rearrangement uses TRBV5-4 and TRBJ2-7; a weak D match, TRBD2 (7 bases). The CDR3 spans 17 residues. Trimming left V 1 base short and J 4 bases short, with 21 bases between. Per the germline V gene, CDR1 is SGHNT and CDR2 is YYREEE (reference sequence). CDR3 DNA sequence: TGTGCCAGCAGCTTGTTTACGGGGGGCGCCGATGGTTACGAGCAGTACTTC. It translates to CASSLFTGGADGYEQYF.